Listed below are T cell receptor beta chains from one sample, sequenced in a study of T cell responses to AZD1222 COVID-19 vaccine. Clones were sequenced by immunoSEQ multiplex PCR, and TCRdb holds only the in-frame ones, with some missing. This sample has approximately 160,000 clones, with over 75% found just once. This sample comprised peripheral blood, obtained on day 0 of AZD1222 vaccination. All receptors come from an adult in good health. The CDR3 runs from the conserved cysteine through the conserved F or W. D genes are given only for firm matches. Rows may omit the clone size; those that give it use once, few, many or a size class.

J gene | D gene | clone size | V gene | CDR3 DNA | CDR3 protein
TRBJ1-2 | - | - | TRBV7-9 | TGTGCCAGCAGCTTAGCGACAGAGGATGGCTACACCTTC | CASSLATEDGYTF
TRBJ1-6 | TRBD1 | - | TRBV4-3 | TGCGCCAGCAGCCAAGGGGACAGGCGGTCACCCCTCCACTTT | CASSQGDRRSPLHF
TRBJ2-7 | - | - | TRBV5-1 | TGCGCCAGCAGCTTTCAGACAGGCGTTGAGTACTTC | CASSFQTGVEYF
TRBJ1-1 | - | - | TRBV19 | TGTGCCAGTAGTATGATGGGCAGGACTGAAGCTTTCTTT | CASSMMGRTEAFF
TRBJ1-1 | - | - | TRBV7-8 | TGTGCCAGCACCCAGGGCGCTGAAGCTTTCTTT | CASTQGAEAFF
TRBJ2-1 | - | - | TRBV5-4 | TGTGCCAGCAGCTTGTCGGGGGCGGTCGATGAGCAGTTCTTC | CASSLSGAVDEQFF
TRBJ1-6 | - | - | TRBV25-1 | TGTGCCAGCAGTGAAACGGAAAGCGTCGGACCCCTCCACTTT | CASSETESVGPLHF
TRBJ2-3 | TRBD2 | - | TRBV11-2 | TGTGCCAGCAGTACTAGCGGGGGGGCCGGCACAGATACGCAGTATTTT | CASSTSGGAGTDTQYF
TRBJ1-2 | TRBD1 | - | TRBV29-1 | TGCAGCGCAGACTTGGGGACAGGGGGCGCCGATGGCTACACCTTC | CSADLGTGGADGYTF
TRBJ2-1 | TRBD2 | - | TRBV6-2/TRBV6-3 | TGTGCCAGCAGTTACGAGAGCGGGGGGGCCCTTGAGCAGTTCTTC | CASSYESGGALEQFF
TRBJ1-1 | - | - | TRBV11-3 | TGTGCCAGCAGCTTAACAGTGAACACTGAAGCTTTCTTT | CASSLTVNTEAFF
TRBJ1-5 | - | - | TRBV30 | TGTGCCTGGGGCAGGCAGGGCAATCAGCCCCAGCATTTT | CAWGRQGNQPQHF
TRBJ1-1 | TRBD1 | many | TRBV2 | TGTGCCAGCAGTGGGGACAGGAACACTGAAGCTTTCTTT | CASSGDRNTEAFF
TRBJ2-7 | TRBD1 | - | TRBV6-5 | TGTGCCAGCAGCCTTCCGGGACAGGGGACCTACGAGCAGTACTTC | CASSLPGQGTYEQYF
TRBJ1-3 | - | - | TRBV7-9 | TGTGCCAGCAGCTATGGGACCGCCCCTGGAAACACCATATATTTT | CASSYGTAPGNTIYF
TRBJ1-1 | TRBD1 | - | TRBV11-2 | TGTGCCAGCAGCACGGGACAGGGTTTGACTGAAGCTTTCTTT | CASSTGQGLTEAFF
TRBJ2-3 | TRBD2 | - | TRBV13 | TGTGCCAGCAGCTTGCGGGGGGCCCAGGCAGATACGCAGTATTTT | CASSLRGAQADTQYF
TRBJ1-6 | TRBD1 | - | TRBV3-1/TRBV3-2 | TGTGCCAGCAGCCAAGAAAACGGACAGGGTAATTCACCCCTCCACTTT | CASSQENGQGNSPLHF
TRBJ1-1 | - | - | TRBV20-1 | TGCAGTGCTAGTCCCCTCTTGGCAGGGACGGGCCCTGAAGCTTTCTTT | CSASPLLAGTGPEAFF
TRBJ2-7 | TRBD1 | - | TRBV7-6 | TGTGCCAGCAGCTTAGGAGGACAGGGGAGCTCCTACGAGCAGTACTTC | CASSLGGQGSSYEQYF
TRBJ1-5 | TRBD1 | - | TRBV27 | TGTGCCAGCAGTCACAGACAGGGGCTATCTCAGCCCCAGCATTTT | CASSHRQGLSQPQHF
TRBJ2-7 | TRBD2 | - | TRBV2 | TGTGCCAGCAGGAAGTCCCTAGCGGGGGGAAACTACGAGCAGTACTTC | CASRKSLAGGNYEQYF
TRBJ2-7 | - | - | TRBV3-1/TRBV3-2 | TGTGCCAGCAGCTCGGGACCGACTACCTCCTACGAGCAGTACTTC | CASSSGPTTSYEQYF
TRBJ1-2 | TRBD1 | - | TRBV7-9 | TGTGCCAGCAGCACCCCGGACAGGGTGGGCGGCTACACCTTC | CASSTPDRVGGYTF
TRBJ2-2 | - | - | TRBV15 | TGTGCCACCAGCAATGGGGGAACCTCCACCGGGGAGCTGTTTTTT | CATSNGGTSTGELFF
TRBJ2-1 | TRBD2 | - | TRBV5-1 | TGCGCCAGCGGAAACCCCGGGACTAAAGGTTTCGGATCCTACAATGAGCAGTTCTTC | CASGNPGTKGFGSYNEQFF
TRBJ2-5 | - | - | TRBV6-2/TRBV6-3 | TGTGCCAGCAGTCCAGGGGAGGTGGGAGAGACCCAGTACTTC | CASSPGEVGETQYF
TRBJ1-5 | - | - | TRBV6-5 | TGTGCCAGCAGTCCTCGGATAGAGGGGAGTCAGCCCCAGCATTTT | CASSPRIEGSQPQHF
TRBJ2-3 | TRBD1 | - | TRBV5-1 | TGCGCCAGCAGCCTAGGACAGGGGGGAGATACGCAGTATTTT | CASSLGQGGDTQYF
TRBJ1-4 | TRBD1 | - | TRBV6-5 | TGTGCCAGCAGCCAGGGGGACATGAATGAAAAACTGTTTTTT | CASSQGDMNEKLFF
TRBJ2-1 | - | - | TRBV4-1 | TGCGCCAGCAGCCAAAATTACAGGGCTGGGGCGAGGAATGAGCAGTTCTTC | CASSQNYRAGARNEQFF
TRBJ1-4 | - | - | TRBV30 | TGTGCCTGGATACCCTCCGGGACACTCCCGACTAATGAAAAACTGTTTTTT | CAWIPSGTLPTNEKLFF
TRBJ2-3 | - | - | TRBV5-4 | TGTGCCAGCAGCCCCGAGGGGGCAGATACGCAGTATTTT | CASSPEGADTQYF
TRBJ2-3 | TRBD2 | - | TRBV11-2 | TGTGCCAGCAGCTTACCGCGGGGGGGCCAGGGTACGCAGTATTTT | CASSLPRGGQGTQYF
TRBJ2-2 | - | - | TRBV5-1 | TGCGCCAGCAGCTTGTGGGCGGGGGCCGCGAACACCGGGGAGCTGTTTTTT | CASSLWAGAANTGELFF
TRBJ1-2 | TRBD1 | - | TRBV5-1 | TGCGCCAGCAGCCCCCCCAGGGGGGGGGAAGGCTACACCTTC | CASSPPRGGEGYTF
TRBJ2-2 | - | - | TRBV6-2/TRBV6-3 | TGTGCCAGCAGTTCCCAGGGATACACCGGGGAGCTGTTTTTT | CASSSQGYTGELFF
TRBJ2-1 | TRBD2 | - | TRBV9 | TGTGCCAGCAGCCCCAATAGCGGGGGGACCTACAATGAGCAGTTCTTC | CASSPNSGGTYNEQFF
TRBJ2-7 | TRBD1 | once | TRBV7-9 | TGTGCCAGCAGCTTGGACAACAGGGGGCCCGAGCAGTACTTC | CASSLDNRGPEQYF
TRBJ2-7 | - | - | TRBV5-4 | TGTGCCAGCAGCTCCGTCCCGGGAGAATACGAGCAGTACTTC | CASSSVPGEYEQYF
TRBJ1-4 | TRBD1 | - | TRBV29-1 | TGCAGCGTTGGAAGACAGGGGAGTGAAAAACTGTTTTTT | CSVGRQGSEKLFF
TRBJ2-5 | TRBD1 | - | TRBV10-3 | TGTGCCATCAGAGGGACAGGGGAAGAGACCCAGTACTTC | CAIRGTGEETQYF
TRBJ2-7 | TRBD1 | - | TRBV5-4 | TGTGCCAGCAGCTCCCCCGGGACAGCATACGAGCAGTACTTC | CASSSPGTAYEQYF
TRBJ1-2 | - | once | TRBV5-4 | TGTGCCAGCAGCAGGCGGGATGGGTCGGACTATGGCTACACCTTC | CASSRRDGSDYGYTF
TRBJ2-2 | - | - | TRBV9 | TGTGCCAGCAGCGTCTCCGGAGGGGCTCGAGCCCTGAACACCGGGGAGCTGTTTTTT | CASSVSGGARALNTGELFF
TRBJ2-5 | - | - | TRBV9 | TGTGCCAGCAGCGTAGAACCGGGACTGGGAGAGACCCAGTACTTC | CASSVEPGLGETQYF
TRBJ2-1 | - | - | TRBV4-3 | TGCGCCAGCAGCTCCAGGACTCTCACTAGCTCCTACAATGAGCAGTTCTTC | CASSSRTLTSSYNEQFF
TRBJ1-6 | - | once | TRBV6-4 | TGTGCCAGCAGTGCCATGAGTGGTTCACCCCTCCACTTT | CASSAMSGSPLHF
TRBJ2-6 | - | - | TRBV5-6 | TGTGCCAGCAGCTTGGGGCACCTGTCTGGGGCCAACGTCCTGACTTTC | CASSLGHLSGANVLTF
TRBJ1-1 | TRBD1 | - | TRBV29-1 | TGCAGCGCATCAAGACAGGGGGCGAACACTGAAGCTTTCTTT | CSASRQGANTEAFF
TRBJ2-3 | TRBD2 | - | TRBV5-5 | TGTGCCAGCAGCTTGGAGACTAGCGGGGGGGCCCTGGGGCAGTATTTT | CASSLETSGGALGQYF
TRBJ2-7 | - | - | TRBV19 | TGTGCCAGTAGTATAGAGGCGGATAAGCCCTACGAGCAGTACTTC | CASSIEADKPYEQYF
TRBJ1-5 | - | - | TRBV5-4 | TGTGCCAGCAAGTCAGTTGACAATAGCAATCAGCCCCAGCATTTT | CASKSVDNSNQPQHF
TRBJ2-7 | - | - | TRBV6-2/TRBV6-3 | TGTGCCAGCAGACCTCATCTCACAGGGGCGGGAAGCTACGAGCAGTACTTC | CASRPHLTGAGSYEQYF